This TCR beta chain comes out of a study of vaccination effects on CD4 cells after COVID-19. On this clone: Its specificity is unknown.

Study observations and caveats: Clones of infection and vaccine origin contracted markedly late after vaccination.

Sequencing used immunoSEQ multiplex PCR; TCRdb keeps in-frame clones, though not all of them. The sample consists of 29,000 or so clones, roughly 74% of them appearing once. ViraFEST used viral peptide pools to expand antigen-specific CD4+ T cells before sequencing. CD4+ T cell isolation took place after approximately ten days of culture. Participants got two doses of BNT162b2 or mRNA-1273 vaccine. A density of about 1.8 million PBMC per well was used; these cells were cultured with approximately 10 IU/ml IL-2 and about 10 ug/ml peptides. The clonotype originates from a human donor who received a COVID-19 vaccine. The source was CD4+ T cells from PBMCs cultured with HCoV-OC43 spike peptides, collected after COVID-19 vaccination. The subset here: HCoV-OC43 spike overlapping peptide pool stimulation.

Here the CDR3 reads CASKTGRDYEQYF. The CDR3 nucleotides read TGTGCCAGTAAGACAGGCAGGGATTACGAGCAGTACTTC. The chain uses TRBV6-5 and TRBJ2-7; possibly TRBD1 for D (6 bases). The CDR3 extends over 13 amino acids. V dropped 9 bases and J dropped 4 bases, with 16 bases sitting between them. Germline-derived CDR1 and CDR2 are MNHEY and SVGAGI.